A selection of T cell receptor beta chains follows, all from one sample in a study of blood T cell repertoires in COVID-19. Profiling relied on immunoSEQ multiplex PCR, and the TCRdb table lists in-frame clones only, not all of them. The sample consists of about 80,000 clones, 80% of them appearing once. Specimen: peripheral blood. The origin of the receptors is a woman between 40 and 50 years old with active or convalescent COVID-19. The conserved cysteine and the conserved F or W are not part of the CDR3 here.

v_call	j_call	cdr3_aa
TRBV7-9	TRBJ2-2	ASSSIAGGTTGELF
TRBV18	TRBJ2-7	ASSLRTSGGYEQY
TRBV7-3	TRBJ2-5	ASSLSGLAGGETQY
TRBV9	TRBJ2-1	ASSYLAGDNEQF
TRBV28	TRBJ2-1	ASSLWDRVVDEQF
TRBV9	TRBJ1-1	ASSLGVMNTEAF
TRBV19	TRBJ1-5	ASRDYLRDRGQPQH
TRBV28	TRBJ2-3	ASSETGGGTDTQY
TRBV6-6	TRBJ2-5	ASSYWIDRAQETQY
TRBV18	TRBJ2-5	ASSPRSQGETQY
TRBV19	TRBJ1-5	ASSPTGLGNQPQH
TRBV6-6	TRBJ1-2	ASSYSNSQSNYGYT
TRBV19	TRBJ2-5	ASSIGTSLETQY
TRBV18	TRBJ2-2	ATGANTGELF
TRBV27	TRBJ1-5	ASSLGEGIQPQH
TRBV30	TRBJ2-5	AWSSESVGPY
TRBV7-9	TRBJ2-7	ASSLVGAGGPYEQY
TRBV18	TRBJ2-7	ASSPLQGASYEQY
TRBV14	TRBJ2-5	ASSRLAGFQETQY
TRBV15	TRBJ2-5	ATSRGDWEETQY
TRBV2	TRBJ1-5	ASSELMTGQPQH
TRBV29-1	TRBJ1-2	SVEDIGQGIGASYGYT
TRBV6-2/TRBV6-3	TRBJ1-5	ASNPDRGDQPQH
TRBV3-1/TRBV3-2	TRBJ2-5	ASSQDGQMTQY
TRBV9	TRBJ2-1	ASSVGRGLAGHNEQF
TRBV19	TRBJ1-5	ASSRGLWQPQH
TRBV5-1	TRBJ2-7	ASSFLRPGTGDYEQY
TRBV7-9	TRBJ2-7	ASSLDGSGNAYEQY
TRBV7-2	TRBJ2-3	ASSGGEWDTQY
TRBV11-2	TRBJ2-7	ASSSDRGSYEQY
TRBV7-2	TRBJ2-5	ASSLYLAGGLGQETQY